This TCR beta chain was obtained from a study of metastatic and nonmetastatic thyroid tumors. Study-wide context: For malignant and benign thyroid patients, tumor or nodule tissue and blood were the sources whose repertoires were compared.

This clone was counted many times. Its specificity is not known. V was trimmed by 0 bases and J by 2 bases, leaving 15 bases between them. CDR1 is SGHKS and CDR2 is YYEKEE in the germline V gene (reference sequence). The CDR3 has 16 amino acids. Study-level points and caveats: In blood and tumor, TCR beta diversity was reportedly significantly higher in malignant thyroid tumors than in benign nodules.

Each patient came to thyroid surgery without any prior treatment (of any kind). Authors' processing steps: Using the CDR3 differences seen across clinicopathological groups, the authors built a distant-metastasis classifier for papillary thyroid cancer, which was meant to discriminate distant-metastatic patients. TCRdb re-called clones via MiXCR from the PCR reads. The V and J calls reflect TCRdb's pipeline rather than the authors' work. The data hold 35,000 to 50,000 clones, with about 15% observed a single time. This clonotype originated in a female donor with papillary thyroid cancer or a benign thyroid nodule (not recorded which). Some clones in this sample may be carry-over from other donors' samples. The chain uses TRBV5-5 and TRBJ2-7, with no clear D. The sample was tumor tissue. The DNA for the CDR3 is TGTGCCAGCAGCTTGGGGGCAGGCCGTACCCCCTACGAGCAGTACTTC. It yields the protein CASSLGAGRTPYEQYF. The whole variable domain, remainder taken from reference TRBV5-5 and TRBJ2-7, is DAGVTQSPTHLIKTRGQQVTLRCSPISGHKSVSWYQQVLGQGPQFIFQYYEKEERGRGNFPDRFSARQFPNYSSELNVNALLLGDSALYLCASSLGAGRTPYEQYFGPGTRLTVT.